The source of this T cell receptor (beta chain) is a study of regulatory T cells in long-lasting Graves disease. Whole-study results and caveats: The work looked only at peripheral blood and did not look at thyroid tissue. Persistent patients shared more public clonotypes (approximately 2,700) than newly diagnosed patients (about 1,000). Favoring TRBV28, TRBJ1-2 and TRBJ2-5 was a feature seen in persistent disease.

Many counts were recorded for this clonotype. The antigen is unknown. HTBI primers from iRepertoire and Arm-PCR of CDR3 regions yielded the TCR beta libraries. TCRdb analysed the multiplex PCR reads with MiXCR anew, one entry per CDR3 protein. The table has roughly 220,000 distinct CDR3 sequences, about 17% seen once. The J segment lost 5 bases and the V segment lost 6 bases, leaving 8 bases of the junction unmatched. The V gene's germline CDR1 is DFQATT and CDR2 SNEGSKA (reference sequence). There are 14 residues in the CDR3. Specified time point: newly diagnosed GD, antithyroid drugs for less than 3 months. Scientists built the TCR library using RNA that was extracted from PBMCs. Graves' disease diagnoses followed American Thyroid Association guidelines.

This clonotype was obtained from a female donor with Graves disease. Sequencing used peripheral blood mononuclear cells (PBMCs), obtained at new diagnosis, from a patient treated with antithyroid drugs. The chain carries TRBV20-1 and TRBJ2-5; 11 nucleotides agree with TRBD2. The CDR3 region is CSAVAGGPGETQYF. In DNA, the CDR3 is TGCAGTGCGGTAGCGGGAGGGCCGGGTGAGACCCAGTACTTC.